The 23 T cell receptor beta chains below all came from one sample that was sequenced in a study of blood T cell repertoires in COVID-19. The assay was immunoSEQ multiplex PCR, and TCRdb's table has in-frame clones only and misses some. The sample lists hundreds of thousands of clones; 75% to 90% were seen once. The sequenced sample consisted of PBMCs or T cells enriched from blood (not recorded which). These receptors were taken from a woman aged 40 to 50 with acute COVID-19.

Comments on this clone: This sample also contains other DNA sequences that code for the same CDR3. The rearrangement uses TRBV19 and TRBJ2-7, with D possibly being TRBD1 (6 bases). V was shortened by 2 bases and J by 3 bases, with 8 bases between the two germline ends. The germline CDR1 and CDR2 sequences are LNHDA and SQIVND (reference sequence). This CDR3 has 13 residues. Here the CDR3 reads CASSIQGSYEQYF. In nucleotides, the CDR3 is TGTGCCAGTAGTATACAGGGGAGCTACGAGCAGTACTTC.

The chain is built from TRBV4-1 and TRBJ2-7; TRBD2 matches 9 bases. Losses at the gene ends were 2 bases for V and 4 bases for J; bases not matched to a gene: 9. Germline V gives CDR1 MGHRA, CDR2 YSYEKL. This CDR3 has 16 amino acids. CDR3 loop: CASSQPRAGGGYEQYF. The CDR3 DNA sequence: TGCGCCAGCAGCCAACCTAGGGCGGGAGGGGGGTACGAGCAGTACTTC.

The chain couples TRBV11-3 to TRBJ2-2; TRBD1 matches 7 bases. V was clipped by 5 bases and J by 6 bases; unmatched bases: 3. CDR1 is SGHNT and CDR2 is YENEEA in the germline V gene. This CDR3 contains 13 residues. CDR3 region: CASSRQGPGELFF. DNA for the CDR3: TGTGCCAGCAGCCGACAGGGTCCCGGGGAGCTGTTTTTT.

The CDR3 bases are TGTGCCAGCAGCTCTACACGGGATTTAAATGAAAAACTGTTTTTT. The encoded protein is CASSSTRDLNEKLFF. V gene TRBV5-4 combines with J gene TRBJ1-4; no definite D call. The CDR3 is 15 amino acids. The V end was cut by 3 bases, the J end by 5 bases, with 14 bases between. Germline V gene sequence: CDR1 SGHNT, CDR2 YYREEE (reference sequence).

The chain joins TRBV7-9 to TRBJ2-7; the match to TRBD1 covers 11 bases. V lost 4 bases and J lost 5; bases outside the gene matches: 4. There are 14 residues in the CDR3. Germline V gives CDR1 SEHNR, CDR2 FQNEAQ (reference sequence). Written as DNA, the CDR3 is TGTGCCAGCAGCTCGGGGACAGGGGGGGACGAGCAGTACTTC. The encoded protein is CASSSGTGGDEQYF.

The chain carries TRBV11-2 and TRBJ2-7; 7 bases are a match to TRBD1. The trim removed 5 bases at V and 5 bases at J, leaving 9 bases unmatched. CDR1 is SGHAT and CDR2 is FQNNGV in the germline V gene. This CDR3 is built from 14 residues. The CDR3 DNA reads TGTGCCAGCAGCCAATCGGACAGGTACCACGAGCAGTACTTC. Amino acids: CASSQSDRYHEQYF.

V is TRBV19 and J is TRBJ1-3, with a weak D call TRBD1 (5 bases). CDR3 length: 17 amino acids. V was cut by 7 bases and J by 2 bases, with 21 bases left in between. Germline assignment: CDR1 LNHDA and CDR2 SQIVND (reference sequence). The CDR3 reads CASKRQSTHNPGNTIYF. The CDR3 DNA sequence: TGTGCCAGTAAAAGACAGAGCACACACAATCCTGGAAACACCATATATTTT.

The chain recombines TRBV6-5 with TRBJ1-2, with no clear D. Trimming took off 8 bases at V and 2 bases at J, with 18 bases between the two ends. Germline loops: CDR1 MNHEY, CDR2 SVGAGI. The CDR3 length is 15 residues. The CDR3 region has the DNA TGTGCCAGCCTACGACCGGGGTCAACCAACTATGGCTACACCTTC. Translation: CASLRPGSTNYGYTF.

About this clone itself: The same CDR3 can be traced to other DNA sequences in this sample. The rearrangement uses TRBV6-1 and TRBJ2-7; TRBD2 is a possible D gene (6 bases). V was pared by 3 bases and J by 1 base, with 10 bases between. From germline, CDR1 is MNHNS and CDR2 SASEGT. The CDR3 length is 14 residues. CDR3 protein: CASSDRGTSYEQYF. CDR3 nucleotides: TGTGCCAGCAGTGATAGAGGGACTTCCTACGAGCAGTACTTC.

CDR3 coding DNA: TGTGCCAGCAGCAAACTAGCGGGAGGGCTCACAGATACGCAGTATTTT. Translation gives CASSKLAGGLTDTQYF. This chain uses TRBV5-6 with TRBJ2-3; TRBD2 matches 13 bases. In germline, CDR1 is SGHDT, CDR2 YYEEEE. The trim removed 4 bases at V and 2 bases at J, leaving 4 bases unmatched. The CDR3 sequence is 16 residues long. Using reference TRBV5-6 and TRBJ2-3 for the parts outside the CDR3, the full variable domain is DAGVTQSPTHLIKTRGQQVTLRCSPKSGHDTVSWYQQALGQGPQFIFQYYEEEERQRGNFPDRFSGHQFPNYSSELNVNALLLGDSALYLCASSKLAGGLTDTQYFGPGTRLTVL.

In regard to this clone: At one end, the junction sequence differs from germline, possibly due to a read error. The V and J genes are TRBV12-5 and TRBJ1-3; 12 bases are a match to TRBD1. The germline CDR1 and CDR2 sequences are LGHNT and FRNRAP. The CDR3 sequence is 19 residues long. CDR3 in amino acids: CASGLARNPQGTGGNTIYF. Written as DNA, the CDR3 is TGTGCTAGTGGCTTGGCCCGAAACCCACAAGGGACAGGGGGCAACACCATATATTTT. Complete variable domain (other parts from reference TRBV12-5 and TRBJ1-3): DARVTQTPRHKVTEMGQEVTMRCQPILGHNTVFWYRQTMMQGLELLAYFRNRAPLDDSGMPKDRFSAEMPDATLATLKIQPSEPRDSAVYFCASGLARNPQGTGGNTIYFGEGSWLTVV.

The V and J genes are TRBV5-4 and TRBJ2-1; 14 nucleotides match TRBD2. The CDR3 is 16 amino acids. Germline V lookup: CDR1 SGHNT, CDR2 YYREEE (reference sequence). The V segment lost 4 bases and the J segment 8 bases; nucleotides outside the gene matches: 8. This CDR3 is CASSRATSGRGDEQFF. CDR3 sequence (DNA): TGTGCCAGCAGCCGAGCGACTAGCGGGAGGGGCGATGAGCAGTTCTTC.

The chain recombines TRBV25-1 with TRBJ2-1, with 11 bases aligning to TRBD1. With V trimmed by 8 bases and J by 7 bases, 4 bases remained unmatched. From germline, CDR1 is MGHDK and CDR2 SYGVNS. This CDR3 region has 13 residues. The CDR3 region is CASLGTGGNEQFF. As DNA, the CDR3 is TGTGCCAGCCTCGGGACAGGGGGAAATGAGCAGTTCTTC. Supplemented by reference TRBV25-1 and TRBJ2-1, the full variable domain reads EADIYQTPRYLVIGTGKKITLECSQTMGHDKMYWYQQDPGMELHLIHYSYGVNSTEKGDLSSESTVSRIRTEHFPLTLESARPSHTSQYLCASLGTGGNEQFFGPGTRLTVL.

CDR3 protein: CSASVEVEDEQYF. The CDR3 DNA is TGCAGTGCTAGTGTCGAGGTGGAGGACGAGCAGTACTTC. The chain recombines TRBV20-1 with TRBJ2-7, with D maybe TRBD2 (5 bases). Germline V gene data show CDR1 as DFQATT and CDR2 as SNEGSKA (reference sequence). The V end lost 3 bases, the J end lost 5 bases, and 14 bases lay between the germline ends. CDR3 size: 13 residues.

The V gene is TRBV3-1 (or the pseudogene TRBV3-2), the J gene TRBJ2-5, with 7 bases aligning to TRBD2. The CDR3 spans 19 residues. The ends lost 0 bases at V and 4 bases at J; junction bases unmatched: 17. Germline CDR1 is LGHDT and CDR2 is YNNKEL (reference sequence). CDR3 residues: CASSQEGASGTVRRETQYF. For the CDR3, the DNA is TGTGCCAGCAGCCAAGAAGGGGCGAGCGGGACTGTCCGGCGAGAGACCCAGTACTTC.

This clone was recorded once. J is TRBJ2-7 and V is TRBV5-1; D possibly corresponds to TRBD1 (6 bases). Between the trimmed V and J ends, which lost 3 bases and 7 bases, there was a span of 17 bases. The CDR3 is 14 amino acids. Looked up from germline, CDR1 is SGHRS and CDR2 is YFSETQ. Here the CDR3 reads CASSSYTGSYEQYF. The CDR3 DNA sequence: TGCGCCAGCAGCTCATACACAGGGTCGTATGAGCAGTACTTC.

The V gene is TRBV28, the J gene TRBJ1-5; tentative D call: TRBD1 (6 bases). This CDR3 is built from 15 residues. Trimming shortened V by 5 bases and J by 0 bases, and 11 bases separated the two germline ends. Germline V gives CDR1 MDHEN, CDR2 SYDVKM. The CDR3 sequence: CASSPHRDSNQPQHF. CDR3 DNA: TGTGCCAGCAGTCCTCACAGGGATAGCAATCAGCCCCAGCATTTT.

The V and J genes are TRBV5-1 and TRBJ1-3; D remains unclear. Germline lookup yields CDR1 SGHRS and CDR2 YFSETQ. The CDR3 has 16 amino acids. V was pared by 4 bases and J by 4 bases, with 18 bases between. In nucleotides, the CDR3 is TGCGCCAGCAGCGAGAGCGCGCGGGGAGGAGGAAACACCATATATTTT. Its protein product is CASSESARGGGNTIYF.

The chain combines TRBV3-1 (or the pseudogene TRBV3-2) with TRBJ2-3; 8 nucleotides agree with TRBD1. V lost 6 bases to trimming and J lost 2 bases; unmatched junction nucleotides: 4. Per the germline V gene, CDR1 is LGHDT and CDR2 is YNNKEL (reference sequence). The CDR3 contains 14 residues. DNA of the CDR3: TGTGCCAGCAGGCTTCAGGGGGCCACAGATACGCAGTATTTT. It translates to CASRLQGATDTQYF.

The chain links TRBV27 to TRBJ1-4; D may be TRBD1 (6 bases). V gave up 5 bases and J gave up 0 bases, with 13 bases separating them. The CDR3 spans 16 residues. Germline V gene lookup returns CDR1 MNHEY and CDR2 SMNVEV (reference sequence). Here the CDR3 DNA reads TGTGCCAGCAGTGAGTACAGGGCCGCAACTAATGAAAAACTGTTTTTT. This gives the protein CASSEYRAATNEKLFF.

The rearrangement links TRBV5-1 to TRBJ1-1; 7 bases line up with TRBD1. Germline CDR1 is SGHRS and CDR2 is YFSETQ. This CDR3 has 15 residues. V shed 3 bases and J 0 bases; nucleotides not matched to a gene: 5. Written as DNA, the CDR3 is TGCGCCAGCAGCTCGACAGGGATAATGAACACTGAAGCTTTCTTT. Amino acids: CASSSTGIMNTEAFF.

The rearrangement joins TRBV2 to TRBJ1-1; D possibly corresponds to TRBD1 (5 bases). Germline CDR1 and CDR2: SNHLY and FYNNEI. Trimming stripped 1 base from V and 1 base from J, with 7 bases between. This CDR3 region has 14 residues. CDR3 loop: CASSEERGNTEAFF. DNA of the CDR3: TGTGCCAGCAGTGAAGAAAGGGGGAACACTGAAGCTTTCTTT.

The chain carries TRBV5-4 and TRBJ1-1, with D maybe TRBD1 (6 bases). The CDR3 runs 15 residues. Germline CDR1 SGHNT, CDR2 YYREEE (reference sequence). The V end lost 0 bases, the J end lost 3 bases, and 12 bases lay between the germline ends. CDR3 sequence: CASSLGGLGHTEAFF. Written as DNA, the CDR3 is TGTGCCAGCAGCTTGGGGGGGCTTGGACACACTGAAGCTTTCTTT. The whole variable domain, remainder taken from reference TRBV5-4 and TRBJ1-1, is ETGVTQSPTHLIKTRGQQVTLRCSSQSGHNTVSWYQQALGQGPQFIFQYYREEENGRGNFPPRFSGLQFPNYSSELNVNALELDDSALYLCASSLGGLGHTEAFFGQGTRLTVV.